The T cell receptor (beta chain) under discussion was sequenced for a study of shared clonotypes between healthy human individuals (dated by TCRdb to the early 2020s). About the full investigation: The cohort included three men and a couple of women between 18 and 49 years of age. For each donor, CD4 naive and CD4 memory were each given three plates, CD8 naive was given two plates, and CD8 memory was given one plate. To estimate repertoire size and how much clonotype sharing occurs between individuals, the study deeply sequenced the blood TCR repertoires of several healthy adults. Libraries were prepared and TCR repertoires were sequenced by different laboratories using diverse techniques, in order to increase sequencing depth and limit assay-specific biases. Per donor, leukapheresis produced somewhere between about 0.94 and 9.5 billion PBMCs. The full study reports these points: Sharing across a few donors was observed for 5% to 6.5% of naive CD4, 3.5% of naive CD8, around 2.5% of memory CD4, and about 0.38% of memory CD8 clonotypes. The small number of donors limited the genetic and exposure-history diversity represented. Sampling was restricted to blood, and TCR repertoires in tissue are likely to differ from TCR repertoires in blood. Clonotypes shared by all four sorted-subset donors showed higher generation probabilities than non-shared clonotypes. Incomplete sequencing was indicated by rarefaction of sorted-subset datasets, despite the large sequencing depth. Naive subsets generally had larger estimated clonotype richness than memory subsets. Based on pairwise subsampling, the degree of clonotype sharing among donors was expected to be affected by sequencing depth.

Including the terminal cysteine and phenylalanine, the CDR3 comprises 14 residues. Just CDR3 DNA is preserved here, 42 bases in frame from base 1. From the germline V gene, CDR1 is MGHDK and CDR2 is SYGVNS. Trimmed from V: 4 bases; trimmed from J: 9 bases; junction bases lacking a gene match: 9. Donors were healthy HIV-negative adults with no recently reported acute infections or vaccinations. Every donor was a Caucasian adult living in Nashville, Tennessee, USA. CD4+ T cells were enriched through magnetic negative selection, after which naive cells were positively selected on CD45RA and the remaining negative fraction served as the memory subset. After blood collection by leukapheresis, PBMCs were isolated using Ficoll-Histopaque density gradient centrifugation and then cryopreserved in the vapor phase of liquid nitrogen. Analytical flow cytometry was used to check the purity and quantity of each magnetically sorted T cell population. Genomic DNA was isolated from each sorted fraction and quantified by UV absorbance on a Nanodrop 2000c.

TCR CDR3 regions were amplified from genomic DNA by multiplex PCR using the deep immunoSEQ assay. Extracted genomic DNA from each cell subset was distributed evenly across all wells of several immunoSEQ 96-well plates, and each plate was treated as a replicate. Each replicate PCR for sorted subsets received around 0.2 ug genomic DNA, equal to about 30,000 T cell genomes. Purified libraries were quantified with a Qubit 3.0 fluorometer, sized on a Bioanalyzer 2100, and re-quantified with the KAPA Library Quantification kit. A separate single-read 150-cycle Illumina NextSeq 550 flow cell was used to sequence each immunoSEQ 96-well plate. The study's own analysis went as follows. Because the immunoSEQ output held only junctional sequences and lacked quality scores, the filtering could not match the filtering applied to full-length reads. Sequences were annotated with PyIR, a Python wrapper for IgBLAST v1.9, using IMGT germline references to assign V/J genes and CDR3. Any read was removed if the V/J assignment was weak (E-value above 1e-6), the CDR3 was missing, or the read contained stop codons, out-of-frame junctions, or ambiguous translated residues. A V3J clonotype was defined by an identical inferred V gene, J gene, and CDR3 amino acid sequence. Percentage overlap between repertoires was calculated by dividing the number of shared unique clonotypes by the size of the smaller repertoire. Richness of each repertoire was evaluated using RTK rarefaction, the Chao1 estimator, and Recon v2.1 estimates of unobserved clonotypes. Generation probabilities for all TCRbeta clonotypes obtained by the gDNA method from a handful of donors were computed using OLGA. TCRdb took over this immuneACCESS table, retaining in-frame rearrangements with V and J assigned. Such tables are incomplete; in checked studies, under half of the missing clones stem from an unresolved V gene, and the remainder is unexplained. V, J and clone size reflect that table, while D and trimming were determined from the DNA. The sample has some 2.4 million clones on record, over 85% of them singletons. The ten largest clones take up about 0.38% of the sample.

Turning to this clone: The clone's antigen remains unknown. There are no base qualities to consult, and no much larger clone falls within one base.

The sequenced sample consisted of naive CD4+ T cells from PBMCs. The intended sense of this specimen's cell subset or site label: CD45RA+ positively selected. This TCR was sampled from a man aged 18 to 29 in good health. Some clones in this sample may be carry-over from other donors' samples. The chain joins TRBV25-1 to TRBJ2-7; 10 bases in the middle match TRBD1. The CDR3 region reads CASSGSGQGLGQYF. The nucleotides read TGTGCCAGCAGTGGATCGGGACAGGGGCTGGGGCAGTACTTC.